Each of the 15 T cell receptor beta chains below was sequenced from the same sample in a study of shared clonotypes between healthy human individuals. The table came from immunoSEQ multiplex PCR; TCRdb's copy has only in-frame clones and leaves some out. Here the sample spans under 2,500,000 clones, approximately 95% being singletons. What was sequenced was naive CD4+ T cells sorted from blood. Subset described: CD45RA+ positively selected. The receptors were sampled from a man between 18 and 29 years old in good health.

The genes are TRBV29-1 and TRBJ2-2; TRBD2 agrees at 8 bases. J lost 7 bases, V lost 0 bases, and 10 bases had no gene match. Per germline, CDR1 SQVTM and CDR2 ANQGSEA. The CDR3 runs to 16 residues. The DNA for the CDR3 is TGCAGCGTTGAAGAAAGCGGTAGCGGGGTGGGCGGGGAGCTGTTTTTT. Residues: CSVEESGSGVGGELFF.

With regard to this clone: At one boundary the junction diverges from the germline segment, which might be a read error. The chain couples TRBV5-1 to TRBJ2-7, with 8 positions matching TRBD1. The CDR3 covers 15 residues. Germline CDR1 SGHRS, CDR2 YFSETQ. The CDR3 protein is CASSPNGQGPMPLLF. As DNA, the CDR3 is TGCGCCAGCAGCCCCAACGGACAGGGCCCTATGCCTCTTCTCTTC.

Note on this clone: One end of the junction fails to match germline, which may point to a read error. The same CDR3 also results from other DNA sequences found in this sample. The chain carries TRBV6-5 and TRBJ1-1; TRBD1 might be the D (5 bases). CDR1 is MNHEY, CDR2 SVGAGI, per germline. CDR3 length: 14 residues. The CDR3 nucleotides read TGCGCCAGCAGTTACTCTTTGTCAGGGACTGAAGCTTTCTTT. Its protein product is CASSYSLSGTEAFF.

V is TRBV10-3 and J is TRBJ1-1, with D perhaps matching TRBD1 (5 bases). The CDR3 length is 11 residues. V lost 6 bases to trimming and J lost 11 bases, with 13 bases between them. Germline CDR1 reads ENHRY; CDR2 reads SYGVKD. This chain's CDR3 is CAIRGGSLAFF. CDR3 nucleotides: TGTGCCATCAGGGGGGGAAGTTTGGCTTTCTTT.

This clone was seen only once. The CDR3 spells CASNQGFSNSPLHF. Here the CDR3 DNA reads TGCGCCAGCAATCAGGGGTTTTCGAATTCACCCCTCCACTTT. This sequence joins TRBV4-1 and TRBJ1-6, with D possibly matching TRBD1 (6 bases). CDR1 is MGHRA, CDR2 YSYEKL, per germline. V dropped 7 bases and J dropped 7 bases, with 14 bases sitting between them. The CDR3 contains 14 residues.

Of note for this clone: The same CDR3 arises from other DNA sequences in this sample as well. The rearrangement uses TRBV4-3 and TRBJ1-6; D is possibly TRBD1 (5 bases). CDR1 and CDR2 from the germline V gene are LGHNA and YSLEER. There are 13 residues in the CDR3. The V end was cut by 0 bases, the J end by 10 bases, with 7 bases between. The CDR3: CASSQDRGSPLHF. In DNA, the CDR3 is TGCGCCAGCAGCCAAGATAGGGGCTCACCCCTCCACTTT.

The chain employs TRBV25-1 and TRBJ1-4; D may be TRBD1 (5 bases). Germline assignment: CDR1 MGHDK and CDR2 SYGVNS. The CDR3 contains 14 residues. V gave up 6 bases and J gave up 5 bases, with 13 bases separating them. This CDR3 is CASRARDGNEKLFF. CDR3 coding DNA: TGTGCCAGCAGAGCCCGGGACGGCAATGAAAAACTGTTTTTT.

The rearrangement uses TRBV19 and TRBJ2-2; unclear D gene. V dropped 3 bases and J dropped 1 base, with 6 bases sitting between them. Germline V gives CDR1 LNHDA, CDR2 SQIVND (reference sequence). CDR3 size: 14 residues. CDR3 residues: CASSIVRNTGELFF. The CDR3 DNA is TGTGCCAGTAGTATTGTGAGGAACACCGGGGAGCTGTTTTTT. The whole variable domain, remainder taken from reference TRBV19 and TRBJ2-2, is DGGITQSPKYLFRKEGQNVTLSCEQNLNHDAMYWYRQDPGQGLRLIYYSQIVNDFQKGDIAEGYSVSREKKESFPLTVTSAQKNPTAFYLCASSIVRNTGELFFGEGSRLTVL.

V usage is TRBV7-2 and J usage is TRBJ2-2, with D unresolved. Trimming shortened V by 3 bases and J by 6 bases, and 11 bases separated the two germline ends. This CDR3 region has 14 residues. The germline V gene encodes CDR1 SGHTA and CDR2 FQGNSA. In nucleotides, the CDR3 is TGTGCCAGCAGCTTCGGAAATGTACCCGGGGAGCTGTTTTTT. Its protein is CASSFGNVPGELFF.

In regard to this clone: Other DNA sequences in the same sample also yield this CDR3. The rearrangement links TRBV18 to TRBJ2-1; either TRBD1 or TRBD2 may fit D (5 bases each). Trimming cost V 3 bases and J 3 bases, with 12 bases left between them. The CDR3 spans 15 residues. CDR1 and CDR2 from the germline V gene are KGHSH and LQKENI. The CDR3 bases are TGTGCCAGCTCACCCTCGGGGCAGGGCTACAATGAGCAGTTCTTC. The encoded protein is CASSPSGQGYNEQFF.

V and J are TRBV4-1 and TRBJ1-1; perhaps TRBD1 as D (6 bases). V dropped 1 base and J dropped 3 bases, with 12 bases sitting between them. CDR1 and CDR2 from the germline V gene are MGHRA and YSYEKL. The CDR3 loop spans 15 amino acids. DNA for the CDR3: TGCGCCAGCAGCCAAGGAGGGGGAAAGGACACTGAAGCTTTCTTT. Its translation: CASSQGGGKDTEAFF.

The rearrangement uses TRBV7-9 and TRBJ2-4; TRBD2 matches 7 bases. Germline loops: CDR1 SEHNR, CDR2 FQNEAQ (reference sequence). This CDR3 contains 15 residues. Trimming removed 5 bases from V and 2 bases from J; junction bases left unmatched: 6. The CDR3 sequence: CASSPTSYPKNIQYF. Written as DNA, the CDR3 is TGTGCCAGCAGCCCGACTAGCTATCCCAAAAACATTCAGTACTTC.

The CDR3, as DNA: TGTGCCAGCAGGACCCTTGAGGGTAGGGACTATGGCTACACCTTC. Amino acids: CASRTLEGRDYGYTF. V gene TRBV6-1 combines with J gene TRBJ1-2; D remains unclear. Between the trimmed V and J ends, which lost 6 bases and 3 bases, there was a span of 17 bases. CDR1 MNHNS and CDR2 SASEGT come from the germline V gene. This CDR3 region has 15 residues.

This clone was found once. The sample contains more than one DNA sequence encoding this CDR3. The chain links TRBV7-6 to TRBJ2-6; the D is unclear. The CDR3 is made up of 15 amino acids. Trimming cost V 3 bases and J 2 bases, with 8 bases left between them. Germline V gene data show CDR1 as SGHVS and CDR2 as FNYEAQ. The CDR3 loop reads CASSLVPPGANVLTF. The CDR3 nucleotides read TGTGCCAGCAGCTTGGTGCCCCCTGGGGCCAACGTCCTGACTTTC.

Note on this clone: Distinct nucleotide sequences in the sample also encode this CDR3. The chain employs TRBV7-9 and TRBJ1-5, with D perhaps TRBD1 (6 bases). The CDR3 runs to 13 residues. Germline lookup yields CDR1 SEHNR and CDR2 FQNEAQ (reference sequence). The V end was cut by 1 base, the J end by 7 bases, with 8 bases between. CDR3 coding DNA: TGTGCCAGCAGCTTAGATGGGGGCCAGCCCCAGCATTTT. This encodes CASSLDGGQPQHF.